Below, 26 T cell receptor beta chains from the same sample are listed, as sequenced in a study of blood T cell repertoires in COVID-19. Generated by immunoSEQ multiplex PCR, the TCRdb table keeps only in-frame clones and is missing some. Here the sample spans some 180,000 clones, around 80% being singletons. The material sequenced was peripheral blood. All receptors come from a woman between 35 and 50 years old with COVID-19, enrolled during active disease.

The chain joins TRBV5-1 to TRBJ2-1; D is undetermined. The V gene's germline CDR1 is SGHRS and CDR2 YFSETQ. CDR3 size: 13 residues. V was shortened by 2 bases and J by 9 bases, with 12 bases between the two germline ends. CDR3 coding DNA: TGCGCCAGCAGCTTATCCCTATCCGGTGAGCAGTTCTTC. It is translated as CASSLSLSGEQFF.

The CDR3, as DNA: TGTGCCACCAGCAGGGGGGACTTCTATACGCAGTATTTT. Amino acid sequence: CATSRGDFYTQYF. The chain carries TRBV15 and TRBJ2-3; weak D call: TRBD2 (6 bases). The CDR3 is 13 residues long. Per germline, CDR1 LNHNV and CDR2 YYDKDF (reference sequence). V lost 3 bases and J lost 7, with 11 bases in between.

The V and J genes are TRBV7-7 and TRBJ2-1, with TRBD1 matching over 12 bases. Germline CDR1 and CDR2: SSHAT and FNYEAQ (reference sequence). This CDR3 region has 18 residues. The V and J ends lost 5 bases and 5 bases, in that order; junction bases with no gene match: 13. The CDR3 coding sequence is TGTGCCAGCAGCCCCCGGATATCCGGGACAGGGGGCCACAATGAGCAGTTCTTC. This codes for CASSPRISGTGGHNEQFF.

The rearrangement joins TRBV27 to TRBJ2-1; 16 bases map to TRBD2. Looked up from germline, CDR1 is MNHEY and CDR2 is SMNVEV (reference sequence). The CDR3 spans 20 residues. The V and J ends lost 2 bases and 12 bases, in that order; junction bases with no gene match: 19. CDR3 sequence: CASSLRSFLLGTSGRDRQFF. CDR3 DNA: TGTGCCAGCAGTTTACGGAGTTTTTTACTAGGGACTAGCGGGAGGGATAGGCAGTTCTTC.

The chain is built from TRBV3-1 (or the pseudogene TRBV3-2) and TRBJ2-5, with TRBD2 identical over 8 bases. V was pared by 1 base and J by 5 bases, with 6 bases of the junction left unmatched. Germline lookup yields CDR1 LGHDT and CDR2 YNNKEL (reference sequence). This CDR3 comprises 15 residues. The CDR3 here is CASSQGAGVGETQYF. The CDR3 region has the DNA TGTGCCAGCAGCCAAGGAGCGGGAGTGGGGGAGACCCAGTACTTC.

The chain uses TRBV19 and TRBJ1-1; 9 bases align to TRBD1. The CDR3 is 14 amino acids. V dropped 5 bases and J dropped 4; count of bases not matched to a gene: 5. Per the germline V gene, CDR1 is LNHDA and CDR2 is SQIVND (reference sequence). This CDR3 reads CASSVQGAGTEAFF. The CDR3 DNA sequence: TGTGCCAGTAGTGTACAGGGGGCCGGCACTGAAGCTTTCTTT.

The V gene is TRBV10-3, the J gene TRBJ1-2; 9 bases are shared with TRBD1. The CDR3 sequence is 14 residues long. Germline values: CDR1 ENHRY, CDR2 SYGVKD. V lost 11 bases, J lost 6 bases, and 13 bases stayed unmatched. The CDR3 spells CAARTGTGFDGYTF. The CDR3 DNA follows: TGTGCCGCCAGAACCGGGACAGGGTTCGATGGCTACACCTTC.

This chain uses TRBV5-1 with TRBJ1-2; D uncertain. From germline, CDR1 is SGHRS and CDR2 YFSETQ. Trimming cost V 3 bases and J 7 bases, with 16 bases left between them. This CDR3 contains 14 residues. The CDR3 loop reads CASSWEGSVVGYTF. The CDR3 DNA follows: TGCGCCAGCAGCTGGGAGGGATCGGTTGTTGGCTACACCTTC.

The chain recombines TRBV12-5 with TRBJ1-5, with 10 nucleotides matching TRBD1. Germline-derived CDR1 and CDR2 are LGHNT and FRNRAP. With V trimmed by 1 base and J by 5 bases, 2 bases remained unmatched. This CDR3 region has 15 residues. The CDR3 reads CASGLGDRGDQPQHF. DNA for the CDR3: TGTGCTAGTGGTTTGGGGGACAGGGGCGATCAGCCCCAGCATTTT. Variable domain in full (rest from reference TRBV12-5 and TRBJ1-5): DARVTQTPRHKVTEMGQEVTMRCQPILGHNTVFWYRQTMMQGLELLAYFRNRAPLDDSGMPKDRFSAEMPDATLATLKIQPSEPRDSAVYFCASGLGDRGDQPQHFGDGTRLSIL.

The chain employs TRBV4-1 and TRBJ2-1, with 10 nucleotides matching TRBD2. V lost 6 bases, J lost 3 bases, and 2 bases stayed unmatched. CDR1 is MGHRA, CDR2 YSYEKL, per germline. CDR3 length: 14 amino acids. The CDR3 reads CASRGTSVYNEQFF. CDR3 nucleotides: TGCGCCAGCAGGGGGACTAGCGTCTACAATGAGCAGTTCTTC.

This chain joins TRBV11-2 and TRBJ2-5, with D possibly being TRBD1 (6 bases). Germline V gene sequence: CDR1 SGHAT, CDR2 FQNNGV. This CDR3 has 14 residues. Trimming removed 5 bases from V and 6 bases from J, with 16 bases in between. For the CDR3, the DNA is TGTGCCAGCAGCCTTGACCGCCGGGACAAGACCCAGTACTTC. Protein: CASSLDRRDKTQYF.

This rearrangement joins TRBV30 to TRBJ1-4; D is ambiguous. Trimming left V 3 bases short and J 5 bases short, with 13 bases between. The CDR3 runs 14 residues. Germline V gives CDR1 GTSNPN, CDR2 SVGIG (reference sequence). CDR3: CAWSHPSGNEKLFF. CDR3 DNA sequence: TGTGCCTGGAGCCACCCCTCGGGAAATGAAAAACTGTTTTTT.

As DNA, the CDR3 is TGTGCCAGCAGTCCCTCACGGGACTCCTACGAGCAGTACTTC. Its protein is CASSPSRDSYEQYF. The rearrangement uses TRBV7-6 and TRBJ2-7; tentatively, D is TRBD2 (5 bases). The germline V gene encodes CDR1 SGHVS and CDR2 FNYEAQ. The CDR3 has 14 residues. Trimming removed 6 bases at V and 0 bases at J, with 12 bases between.

V gene TRBV6-5 combines with J gene TRBJ1-5, with 11 nucleotides matching TRBD1. CDR3 length equals 15 residues. The ends lost 4 bases at V and 7 bases at J; junction bases unmatched: 6. Germline values: CDR1 MNHEY, CDR2 SVGAGI. The CDR3 DNA follows: TGTGCCAGCAGTTTCGGGGACAGGGGGGACCAGCCCCAGCATTTT. Amino acid sequence: CASSFGDRGDQPQHF.

The chain recombines TRBV18 with TRBJ1-5; D possibly corresponds to TRBD1 (5 bases). CDR3 length equals 13 residues. V lost 3 bases, J lost 9 bases, and 12 bases lay in between. CDR1 and CDR2 (germline): KGHSH, LQKENI. CDR3 bases: TGTGCCAGCTCACCCGGGTCCGGGGGGCCCCAGCATTTT. Translation gives CASSPGSGGPQHF.

This clone was seen only once. This rearrangement joins TRBV19 to TRBJ1-5, with D perhaps matching TRBD1 (6 bases). This CDR3 has 15 amino acids. Germline values: CDR1 LNHDA, CDR2 SQIVND (reference sequence). V shed 3 bases and J shed 1 base, with 10 bases lying between them. As DNA, the CDR3 is TGTGCCAGTAGTATCCTTGGACAGAGCAATCAGCCCCAGCATTTT. Its translation is CASSILGQSNQPQHF. The full variable domain, rest sourced from reference TRBV19 and TRBJ1-5, is DGGITQSPKYLFRKEGQNVTLSCEQNLNHDAMYWYRQDPGQGLRLIYYSQIVNDFQKGDIAEGYSVSREKKESFPLTVTSAQKNPTAFYLCASSILGQSNQPQHFGDGTRLSIL.

The genes are TRBV27 and TRBJ2-3, with a tentative D call TRBD1 (5 bases). Germline values: CDR1 MNHEY, CDR2 SMNVEV (reference sequence). The CDR3 runs to 14 residues. V lost 5 bases to trimming and J lost 3 bases, with 12 bases between them. CDR3 sequence reads: CASSPTVFTDTQYF. In DNA, the CDR3 is TGTGCCAGCAGTCCGACAGTTTTTACAGATACGCAGTATTTT.

V usage is TRBV23-1 and J usage is TRBJ1-3; 8 bases match TRBD1. TRBV23-1 is an ORF, with its function uncertain. The CDR3 extends over 18 amino acids. J gave up 3 bases and V 2 bases, and 12 bases lay outside the gene matches. The DNA of the CDR3 is TGCGCCAGCAGTCAAACCCGGACTAGGACAGGGTATGGAAACACCATATATTTT. It yields the protein CASSQTRTRTGYGNTIYF.

The chain uses TRBV19 and TRBJ2-2, with TRBD2 matching over 9 bases. The length of the CDR3 is 16 residues. V was clipped by 10 bases and J by 3 bases; unmatched bases: 12. Per the germline V gene, CDR1 is LNHDA and CDR2 is SQIVND (reference sequence). Written as DNA, the CDR3 is TGTGCCACCACTGGGCTAGCGGGACGGGACACCGGGGAGCTGTTTTTT. This gives the protein CATTGLAGRDTGELFF.

The rearrangement uses TRBV28 and TRBJ2-7, with 10 bases aligning to TRBD2. Germline trimming cut 5 bases from V and 5 bases from J; bases unmatched to any gene: 9. This CDR3 has 15 amino acids. CDR1 MDHEN and CDR2 SYDVKM come from the germline V gene. CDR3 nucleotide sequence: TGTGCCAGCAGTGCACTAGCGGGAACTCACCACGAGCAGTACTTC. It yields the protein CASSALAGTHHEQYF.

This chain joins TRBV14 and TRBJ1-4; D remains unclear. The CDR3 covers 16 residues. The ends were cut back, 1 base at V and 1 base at J, with 10 bases in the middle. CDR1 is SGHDN, CDR2 FVKESK, per germline. CDR3 bases: TGTGCCAGCAGCCAAGGGGTAAGAGGAACTAATGAAAAACTGTTTTTT. It specifies CASSQGVRGTNEKLFF. Full variable domain (remainder filled in from reference TRBV14 and TRBJ1-4): EAGVTQFPSHSVIEKGQTVTLRCDPISGHDNLYWYRRVMGKEIKFLLHFVKESKQDESGMPNNRFLAERTGGTYSTLKVQPAELEDSGVYFCASSQGVRGTNEKLFFGSGTQLSVL.

The chain carries TRBV12-3 or TRBV12-4 and TRBJ1-5, with no clear D. The CDR3 contains 11 residues. The V end lost 4 bases, the J end lost 11 bases, and 9 bases lay between the germline ends. In DNA, the CDR3 is TGTGCCAGCAGTTCATCGTCGGCCCAGCATTTT. Amino acids: CASSSSSAQHF.

V and J are TRBV28 and TRBJ2-1; tentatively, D is TRBD1 (6 bases). Germline values: CDR1 MDHEN, CDR2 SYDVKM. V gave up 1 base and J gave up 2 bases, with 12 bases separating them. CDR3 length equals 16 residues. CDR3 loop: CASSLYREGAYNEQFF. Here the CDR3 DNA reads TGTGCCAGCAGTTTATACAGGGAAGGGGCCTACAATGAGCAGTTCTTC.

The genes are TRBV7-9 and TRBJ1-2; TRBD1 matches 10 bases. Per germline, CDR1 SEHNR and CDR2 FQNEAQ (reference sequence). Unmatched junction bases numbered 6, after V lost 2 bases and J lost 6 bases. This CDR3 has 15 residues. The CDR3 sequence: CASSLKGQGIHGYTF. The CDR3 nucleotides read TGTGCCAGCAGCTTAAAGGGACAGGGGATTCATGGCTACACCTTC. The whole variable domain, filled in from reference TRBV7-9 and TRBJ1-2, reads DTGVSQNPRHKITKRGQNVTFRCDPISEHNRLYWYRQTLGQGPEFLTYFQNEAQLEKSRLLSDRFSAERPKGSFSTLEIQRTEQGDSAMYLCASSLKGQGIHGYTFGSGTRLTVV.

The chain couples TRBV14 to TRBJ1-4; unclear D gene. CDR3 length equals 14 residues. The germline V gene encodes CDR1 SGHDN and CDR2 FVKESK. Between the trimmed V and J ends, which lost 4 bases and 3 bases, there was a span of 9 bases. CDR3 nucleotides: TGTGCCAGCAGCCCGGGGATAGCTAATGAAAAACTGTTTTTT. It yields the protein CASSPGIANEKLFF.

Notes on this clone: Other DNA variants within this sample encode the same CDR3. J is TRBJ2-7 and V is TRBV18, with D hard to call. The V end lost 3 bases, the J end lost 5 bases, and 5 bases lay between the germline ends. The germline CDR1 and CDR2 sequences are KGHSH and LQKENI. CDR3 length: 11 amino acids. The CDR3 loop is CASSPRDEQYF. The CDR3 DNA reads as TGTGCCAGCTCACCTCGGGACGAGCAGTACTTC.